This entry lists 14 T cell receptor beta chains sequenced from one sample in a study of blood T cell repertoires in COVID-19 (dated by TCRdb to the early 2020s). Library generation was performed with the immunoSEQ multiplex PCR assay. In TCRdb, the immuneACCESS table is reduced to in-frame sequences with V and J assigned. These tables do not hold every clone; where another copy was compared, an unresolved V gene accounts for under half, and the others remain unexplained. This sample comprises about 140,000 clones, 87% of them detected only once. The ten largest clones capture 3.5% to 4.5% of the sample. Sequenced material: peripheral blood. Receptors were obtained from a middle-aged woman with acute or convalescent COVID-19.

This clone has only a few counts. The CDR3 reads CASSPLGNEQFF. CDR3 bases: TGTGCCAGCTCACCACTCGGCAATGAGCAGTTCTTC. The chain recombines TRBV18 with TRBJ2-1; no definite D call. Germline loops: CDR1 KGHSH, CDR2 LQKENI. The V and J ends lost 1 base and 6 bases respectively, with 4 bases between them. The CDR3 consists of 12 residues.

This rearrangement joins TRBV29-1 to TRBJ1-1; weak D call: TRBD1 (5 bases). The CDR3 spans 12 residues. CDR1 SQVTM and CDR2 ANQGSEA come from the germline V gene. The V and J ends lost 4 bases and 0 bases respectively, with 6 bases between them. CDR3 sequence: CSVGTMNTEAFF. CDR3 DNA: TGCAGCGTTGGGACAATGAACACTGAAGCTTTCTTT.

Note on this clone: The sample has other DNA sequences that encode this CDR3 too. The chain carries TRBV6-2 or TRBV6-3 and TRBJ1-1, with TRBD1 as a possible D gene (5 bases). CDR1 and CDR2 (germline): MNHEY, SVGEGT. This CDR3 has 14 amino acids. V was pared by 3 bases and J by 3 bases, with 11 bases between. The CDR3: CASSYSWGDTEAFF. The CDR3 region has the DNA TGTGCCAGCAGTTATTCGTGGGGGGACACTGAAGCTTTCTTT.

The rearrangement joins TRBV7-2 to TRBJ2-5, with 14 bases fitting TRBD2. Germline V gene lookup returns CDR1 SGHTA and CDR2 FQGNSA. CDR3 size: 18 residues. The junction had 6 bases not matched to a gene; V was cut back by 1 base and J by 2 bases. In DNA, the CDR3 is TGTGCCAGCAGCTTAGGACTAGCGGGGGGGCTCGAACAAGAGACCCAGTACTTC. As protein: CASSLGLAGGLEQETQYF. Full variable domain (remainder filled in from reference TRBV7-2 and TRBJ2-5): GAGVSQSPSNKVTEKGKDVELRCDPISGHTALYWYRQSLGQGLEFLIYFQGNSAPDKSGLPSDRFSAERTGGSVSTLTIQRTQQEDSAVYLCASSLGLAGGLEQETQYFGPGTRLLVL.

This clone showed up just once. This rearrangement joins TRBV27 to TRBJ1-6, with D perhaps matching TRBD1 (5 bases). CDR3 length: 14 residues. The V and J ends lost 3 bases and 6 bases respectively, with 9 bases between them. The germline gives CDR1 MNHEY, CDR2 SMNVEV (reference sequence). Here the CDR3 reads CASSFGQGNSPLHF. In DNA, the CDR3 is TGTGCCAGCAGTTTTGGGCAGGGTAATTCACCCCTCCACTTT.

The rearrangement joins TRBV18 to TRBJ2-3, with unresolved D. The CDR3 has 15 amino acids. V was cut by 2 bases and J by 2 bases, with 11 bases left in between. Germline CDR1 and CDR2: KGHSH and LQKENI. The CDR3 sequence is CASSPSSQHTDTQYF. The CDR3 DNA follows: TGTGCCAGCTCACCATCTAGTCAACACACAGATACGCAGTATTTT. The full variable domain, in which reference TRBV18 and TRBJ2-3 provide the parts outside the CDR3, is NAGVMQNPRHLVRRRGQEARLRCSPMKGHSHVYWYRQLPEEGLKFMVYLQKENIIDESGMPKERFSAEFPKEGPSILRIQQVVRGDSAAYFCASSPSSQHTDTQYFGPGTRLTVL.

The gene calls are TRBV6-5 and TRBJ2-4; 7 bases match TRBD1. CDR3 size: 15 residues. The J segment lost 3 bases and the V segment lost 2 bases, leaving 4 bases of the junction unmatched. Germline lookup yields CDR1 MNHEY and CDR2 SVGAGI. The CDR3 is CASSYPTGNKNIQYF. The DNA for the CDR3 is TGTGCCAGCAGTTACCCGACAGGGAACAAAAACATTCAGTACTTC.

The V gene is TRBV5-1, the J gene TRBJ1-6, with 7 bases lining up with TRBD1. Germline V gene lookup returns CDR1 SGHRS and CDR2 YFSETQ. Trimming cost V 0 bases and J 4 bases; bases outside gene matches: 4. The CDR3 loop spans 16 amino acids. The CDR3 DNA is TGCGCCAGCAGCTTGGCAGCGGACAGGTATAATTCACCCCTCCACTTT. As protein: CASSLAADRYNSPLHF.

In DNA, the CDR3 is TGTGCCAGCAGTTCTGCAAGCGGGCCCCTTGATACGCAGTATTTT. The encoded protein is CASSSASGPLDTQYF. The chain is built from TRBV28 and TRBJ2-3; TRBD2 might be the D (6 bases). Germline lookup yields CDR1 MDHEN and CDR2 SYDVKM. The CDR3 runs 15 residues. V lost 4 bases and J lost 6, with 17 bases in between.

The V call is TRBV19, the J call TRBJ2-7; TRBD2 aligns across 7 bases. J lost 2 bases, V lost 5 bases, and 12 bases had no gene match. CDR1 and CDR2 (germline): LNHDA, SQIVND (reference sequence). The CDR3 is 16 amino acids. CDR3 in DNA: TGTGCCAGTAGTTCTGTGGGAGGCGGGAGCCCCTACGAGCAGTACTTC. Its translation: CASSSVGGGSPYEQYF.

V and J are TRBV4-3 and TRBJ2-1, with TRBD2 matching 8 bases. Germline trimming cut 1 base from V and 9 bases from J; bases unmatched to any gene: 14. There are 17 residues in the CDR3. Germline-derived CDR1 and CDR2 are LGHNA and YSLEER. The DNA for the CDR3 is TGCGCCAGCAGCCAAGGCTATCGCGGGGGGCCTCCCATTGAGCAGTTCTTC. Translated, it gives CASSQGYRGGPPIEQFF.

The CDR3 reads CAWAQVTGAEAFF. Written as DNA, the CDR3 is TGTGCCTGGGCTCAAGTTACCGGGGCTGAAGCTTTCTTT. V usage is TRBV30 and J usage is TRBJ1-1, with unresolved D. The CDR3 extends over 13 amino acids. Germline values: CDR1 GTSNPN, CDR2 SVGIG (reference sequence). Between the trimmed V and J ends, which lost 5 bases and 6 bases, there was a span of 16 bases.

The chain combines TRBV7-3 with TRBJ1-5; D is unresolved. V lost 5 bases and J 0 bases, leaving 11 bases between the germline ends. The CDR3 runs 15 residues. Germline V gives CDR1 SGHTA, CDR2 FQGTGA. Here the CDR3 reads CASSRKGGSNQPQHF. As DNA, the CDR3 is TGTGCCAGCAGCCGAAAGGGAGGTAGCAATCAGCCCCAGCATTTT.

The rearrangement uses TRBV10-3 and TRBJ2-3, with D possibly matching TRBD2 (6 bases). The CDR3 has 14 amino acids. Germline loops: CDR1 ENHRY, CDR2 SYGVKD. V lost 8 bases to trimming and J lost 1 base, with 13 bases between them. CDR3 in DNA: TGTGCCATCGAGGGGAGGAGGGGCACAGATACGCAGTATTTT. Translated: CAIEGRRGTDTQYF.